This T cell receptor (beta chain) derives from a study of Ad26.COV2.S vaccination and SARS-CoV-2 variants. Overall study findings and caveats: With respect to non-spike TCR breadth, vaccine and placebo recipients were similar. There was reportedly substantial breadth in spike-specific CD8+ and CD4+ T cell responses after vaccination. Total T cell responses were possibly underestimated by TCR breadth and depth analyses.

V lost 3 bases, J lost 7 bases, and 14 bases lay in between. Germline loops: CDR1 GTSNPN, CDR2 SVGIG (reference sequence). The CDR3 runs 13 residues. As to treatment: 15 to 20 received Ad26.COV2.S at low or high dose, single or two shots; 5 received placebo; per-sample allocation not given. The samples date from day 63 after the first vaccine or placebo injection. With respect to this clone: The antigen is unknown.

This table comes from immunoSEQ multiplex PCR, and its TCRdb copy is limited to in-frame clones, with some not included. The sample contains some 240,000 clones, roughly nine tenths of which appear only once. The rearrangement links TRBV30 to TRBJ2-3; D is possibly TRBD1 (5 bases). This TCR was recovered from a person between 18 and 59 years old who received the Ad26.COV2.S COVID-19 vaccine or a placebo. This material consisted of peripheral blood, taken in a trial of Ad26.COV2.S vaccine versus placebo. This CDR3 is CAWRGQRGNTQYF. CDR3 bases: TGTGCCTGGAGGGGGCAAAGGGGTAATACGCAGTATTTT.